The 27 T cell receptor beta chains listed next were all sequenced from one sample in a study of CD8+ T cells in alopecia areata. cDNA prepared by RNA extraction and subsequent reverse transcription served as the template for sequencing. Profiling relied on immunoSEQ multiplex PCR, and the TCRdb table lists in-frame clones only, not all of them. This sample carries about 6,000 clones, none of them present only once. The study sorted pooled cutaneous lymph node cells by CD4, CD8alpha, NKG2D, NKG2ACE and other markers. Material: CD8+ T cells sorted from a lymph node. These TCRs come from a C3H/HeJ mouse with alopecia areata. MHC haplotype here: H2-k.

On this clone: The listed genes are named as in mouse. The CDR3 is cut off 4 residues early in the read; its end comes from the germline J gene. V usage is TRBV19 and J usage is TRBJ2-7; D uncertain. Germline assignment: CDR1 FNHDT and CDR2 SITEND (reference sequence). CDR3 length: 13 amino acids. Trimming stripped 4 bases from V and 0 bases from J, with 8 bases between. The CDR3 region is CASSPDISYEQYF. CDR3 DNA, as far as it was read: TGTGCCAGCAGTCCCGACATCTCCTAT.

As regards this clone: All gene names here are mouse names. The read stops 4 residues short of the end of the CDR3; the missing end is completed from the germline J gene. The rearrangement joins TRBV13-3 to TRBJ2-2, with 8 bases aligning to TRBD2. This CDR3 contains 15 residues. After removal of 1 base from V and 3 bases from J, the junction contained 2 bases not matched to a gene. Germline V gene data show CDR1 as NNHDY and CDR2 as SYVADS. Partial CDR3 DNA: TGTGCCAGCAGTGATCTCTGGGGGGACACCGGG. Translation: CASSDLWGDTG. The full CDR3 protein is CASSDLWGDTGQLYF.

This clone showed up many times. Gene names are mouse gene names. The read comes to an end 4 residues before the CDR3 does, leaving the germline J gene to fill in the end. The genes are TRBV13-1 and TRBJ2-3; 8 nucleotides line up with TRBD1. The CDR3 runs to 14 residues. Germline-derived CDR1 and CDR2 are NSHNY and SYGAGN. Trimming took 2 bases from V and 2 from J; bases not matched to a gene: 1. CDR3 protein: CASSETGDAETLYF. The CDR3 bases that were read are TGTGCCAGCAGTGAGACAGGGGATGCAGAA.

This clone was detected many times. Here the gene names and germline are mouse. The read halts 4 residues ahead of the CDR3 end, with the missing end drawn from the germline J gene. The genes are TRBV31 and TRBJ2-1; D is undetermined. The length of the CDR3 is 13 residues. V was clipped by 0 bases and J by 0 bases, with 3 bases between them. CDR1 and CDR2 from the germline V gene are GKSSPN and SITVG. This chain's CDR3 is CAWSLNNYAEQFF. CDR3 bases read: TGTGCCTGGAGTCTAAATAACTATGCT. The variable domain in full, with the rest retrieved from reference TRBV31 and TRBJ2-1, is AQTIHQWPVAEIKAVGSPLSLGCTIKGKSSPNLYWYWQATGGTLQQLFYSITVGQVESVVQLNLSASRPKDDQFILSTEKLLLSHSGFYLCAWSLNNYAEQFFGPGTRLTVL.

This clone was recorded at least ten times. These gene names are mouse names. With the read ending 4 residues before the CDR3 end, the germline J gene is used to fill in that end. V and J are TRBV13-3 and TRBJ2-5, with TRBD1 as a possible D gene (5 bases). Per the germline V gene, CDR1 is NNHDY and CDR2 is SYVADS. The CDR3 is 12 residues long. The sequenced CDR3 bases are TGTGCCAGCAGTGAGGCAGGGGAC. Translated, it gives CASSEAGD. The entire CDR3 reads CASSEAGDTQYF.

Points on this clone: Gene names follow the mouse nomenclature. Read sequence stops 4 residues before the CDR3 end, and the germline J gene provides the missing end. The gene calls are TRBV13-2 and TRBJ2-5; a possible D gene is TRBD1 (5 bases). Germline V gene lookup returns CDR1 NNHNN and CDR2 SYGAGS (reference sequence). This CDR3 comprises 14 residues. Trimming took off 5 bases at V and 0 bases at J, with 10 bases between the two ends. Partial CDR3 DNA: TGTGCCAGCGGGCCCCCAGGGAACCAAGAC. Translating it yields CASGPPGNQD. The whole CDR3 is CASGPPGNQDTQYF.

This clone was picked up a small number of times. One junction end does not reproduce the germline sequence, and a read error may be involved. Gene names and germline refer to mouse. The read ends 3 residues early relative to the CDR3; the germline J gene fills the gap. This chain uses TRBV13-1 with TRBJ1-6; D is ambiguous. TRBJ1-6 is filed as an ORF, its function uncertain. Germline V gene lookup returns CDR1 NSHNY and CDR2 SYGAGN. The CDR3 extends over 12 amino acids. Partial CDR3 DNA: TGTGCCAGCGGTGAGTGGAATTCGCCC. Translation gives CASGEWNSP. The complete CDR3 sequence is CASGEWNSPLYF.

The sample holds many counts of this clone. Genes and germline are mouse. The read gets to within 4 residues of the CDR3 end, and the germline J gene fills in the rest. This chain uses TRBV14 with TRBJ2-5, with TRBD2 matching 11 bases. There are 13 residues in the CDR3. Trimming cost V 7 bases and J 3 bases; bases outside gene matches: 1. In germline, CDR1 is SGHDT, CDR2 FRDEAV. The part of the CDR3 DNA that was read is TGTGCCAGCGGGACTGGGGGACAAGAC. The encoded protein is CASGTGGQD. The entire CDR3 protein reads CASGTGGQDTQYF.

This clone is categorized as medium-sized (0.01 to 0.1%). Mouse gene names and germline throughout. CDR3 DNA, as far as it was read: TGTGCTAGCAGTAGATACAGGGGA. It specifies CASSRYRG. In full, the CDR3 reads CASSRYRGEVFF. The V and J genes are TRBV17 and TRBJ1-1; the match to TRBD1 covers 7 bases. The observed sequence ends 4 residues before the CDR3 terminus, with the missing tail filled in from the germline J gene. The CDR3 covers 12 residues. CDR1 and CDR2 from the germline V gene are MNHDT and YYDKIL.

This clone turned up a few times. Germline and genes here are mouse. The sequence runs out 4 residues before the end of the CDR3; the remainder is reconstructed from the germline J gene. The chain has TRBV13-3 and TRBJ2-1, with 8 bases aligning to TRBD2. Trimming cost V 2 bases and J 5 bases; bases outside gene matches: 3. Germline CDR1 is NNHDY and CDR2 is SYVADS. The CDR3 loop spans 14 amino acids. CDR3 DNA, as far as it was read: TGTGCCAGCAGTGACGGGGGGGGGCATGCT. Its protein is CASSDGGGHA. The CDR3 in its entirety is CASSDGGGHAEQFF.

This clone is medium-sized (0.01 to 0.1%) within its sample. The germline and genes are mouse ones. The read finishes 4 residues shy of the CDR3 end, and the germline J gene is used to complete it. The rearrangement uses TRBV16 and TRBJ1-1, with 7 bases identical to TRBD1. The V and J ends lost 2 bases and 4 bases, in that order; junction bases with no gene match: 4. The CDR3 is 14 amino acids. Germline CDR1 reads SGHSA; CDR2 reads FRNQAP. This chain's CDR3 is CASSLRTGVTEVFF. The covered CDR3 bases are TGTGCAAGCAGCTTAAGAACAGGGGTCACA.

Ten or more counts support this clone. The germline and genes are mouse ones. The read ends 4 residues shy of where the CDR3 ends; the end is completed using the germline J gene. The chain carries TRBV13-3 and TRBJ2-7; TRBD1 agrees at 7 bases. The V and J ends lost 4 bases and 1 base, in that order; junction bases with no gene match: 2. This CDR3 is 13 amino acids long. The germline V gene encodes CDR1 NNHDY and CDR2 SYVADS. The CDR3 bases that were read are TGTGCCAGCAGTTGGACAGGTTCCTAT. It codes for CASSWTGSY. From start to end, the CDR3 is CASSWTGSYEQYF.

This clone was observed a handful of times. Gene labels here are mouse ones. The DNA ends 4 residues before the CDR3 does, and the rest of the CDR3 is filled in from the germline J gene. The chain couples TRBV31 to TRBJ2-5, with a weak D call TRBD1 (5 bases). This CDR3 comprises 12 residues. Germline CDR1 and CDR2: GKSSPN and SITVG. The CDR3 sequence: CAWSLRGDTQYF. The CDR3 DNA, read in part, is TGTGCCTGGAGTCTAAGGGGAGAC.

Turning to this clone: Gene labels here are mouse ones. The read is 4 residues too short to cover the CDR3 end, so that end is filled in from the germline J gene. The chain links TRBV13-2 to TRBJ1-1, with a weak D call TRBD1 (6 bases). The length of the CDR3 is 13 residues. Per germline, CDR1 NNHNN and CDR2 SYGAGS (reference sequence). V was cut by 6 bases and J by 1 base, with 10 bases left in between. The part of the CDR3 DNA that was read is TGTGCCAGCGAACCGGGACAAAACACA. Translated: CASEPGQNT. The complete CDR3 sequence is CASEPGQNTEVFF.

The sample holds many counts of this clone. Germline and genes: mouse. CDR3 protein: CASSGAGGAYEQYF. The CDR3 DNA, read in part, is TGTGCCAGCAGTGGTGCTGGGGGGGCCTAT. The chain uses TRBV13-3 and TRBJ2-7, with TRBD2 identical over 9 bases. The read terminates 4 residues ahead of where the CDR3 ends, so the germline J gene completes it. V lost 3 bases to trimming and J lost 2 bases; unmatched junction nucleotides: 3. Looked up from germline, CDR1 is NNHDY and CDR2 is SYVADS. This CDR3 region has 14 residues.

This clone showed up many times. Genes and germline are mouse. The sequence runs out 4 residues before the end of the CDR3; the remainder is reconstructed from the germline J gene. The chain recombines TRBV31 with TRBJ2-2, with D tentatively TRBD1 (6 bases). V lost 3 bases to trimming and J lost 4 bases, with 6 bases between them. The V gene's germline CDR1 is GKSSPN and CDR2 SITVG. This CDR3 is 12 amino acids long. CDR3 in amino acids: CAWRQGTGQLYF. The CDR3 bases that were read are TGTGCCTGGAGACAGGGCACCGGG.

Within the sample, this clone is medium-sized. The genes and germline here are from mouse. The CDR3 extends 4 residues past the end of the read, so its final part is completed from the germline J gene. The V call is TRBV17, the J call TRBJ1-1; TRBD1 might be the D (5 bases). Germline-derived CDR1 and CDR2 are MNHDT and YYDKIL. This CDR3 has 13 amino acids. Trimming took off 3 bases at V and 0 bases at J, with 5 bases between the two ends. The part of the CDR3 DNA that was read is TGTGCTAGCAGTAGGACAGCAAACACA. Protein sequence: CASSRTANT. The whole CDR3 reads CASSRTANTEVFF.

Worth noting for this clone: Gene names are the mouse ones. The DNA ends 4 residues before the CDR3 does, and the rest of the CDR3 is filled in from the germline J gene. The chain uses TRBV31 and TRBJ2-5; the match to TRBD2 covers 10 bases. This CDR3 spans 15 amino acids. In germline, CDR1 is GKSSPN, CDR2 SITVG. Trimming removed 3 bases from V and 2 bases from J; junction bases left unmatched: 5. The CDR3 loop reads CAWSRDWGSQDTQYF. The covered CDR3 bases are TGTGCCTGGAGCCGGGACTGGGGAAGCCAAGAC.

This clone was detected only a few times. Mouse germline and gene names are used. Read coverage stops 4 residues before the CDR3 terminus; the germline J gene supplies the remainder. The V and J genes are TRBV13-1 and TRBJ2-1, with D maybe TRBD1 (5 bases). The V end lost 2 bases, the J end lost 6 bases, and 6 bases lay between the germline ends. The CDR3 sequence is 12 residues long. Germline CDR1 NSHNY, CDR2 SYGAGN. The sequenced CDR3 bases are TGTGCCAGCAGTGACAGGGTTGCT. Residues: CASSDRVA. The whole CDR3 protein reads CASSDRVAEQFF.

Comments on this clone: The listed genes are named as in mouse. The sequence runs out 4 residues before the end of the CDR3; the remainder is reconstructed from the germline J gene. The chain joins TRBV31 to TRBJ2-7; TRBD2 aligns across 7 bases. Germline V gives CDR1 GKSSPN, CDR2 SITVG. This CDR3 is 13 amino acids long. Incomplete CDR3 DNA: TGTGCCTGGAGTCTGCCTGGGGGTTAT. Its protein is CAWSLPGGY. The full-length CDR3 reads as CAWSLPGGYEQYF. Full variable domain (missing parts from reference TRBV31 and TRBJ2-7): AQTIHQWPVAEIKAVGSPLSLGCTIKGKSSPNLYWYWQATGGTLQQLFYSITVGQVESVVQLNLSASRPKDDQFILSTEKLLLSHSGFYLCAWSLPGGYEQYFGPGTRLTVL.

This clone was counted between two and nine times. The gene names given are mouse names. The read falls 4 residues short of the CDR3 end, and the missing part is taken from the germline J gene. The rearrangement joins TRBV29 to TRBJ2-7, with 8 bases lining up with TRBD2. Germline-derived CDR1 and CDR2 are MSHET and SYDVDS. This CDR3 region has 14 residues. V lost 4 bases, J lost 3 bases, and 5 bases stayed unmatched. The CDR3 DNA, read in part, is TGTGCTAGCAGTTCGCTGGGGGGCGGCTAT. This encodes CASSSLGGGY. The whole CDR3 region reads CASSSLGGGYEQYF.

Comments on this clone: Germline and genes here are mouse. The CDR3 end falls 4 residues outside the read, so it is completed with the germline J gene. The rearrangement uses TRBV5 and TRBJ1-1; 7 bases line up with TRBD1. V lost 4 bases to trimming and J lost 2 bases; unmatched junction nucleotides: 10. The CDR3 spans 16 residues. CDR1 is LGHNA and CDR2 is YNLKQL in the germline V gene (reference sequence). CDR3 bases read: TGTGCCAGCAGCCCCCAGGGGGGGCCCCCCAACACA. It codes for CASSPQGGPPNT. The whole CDR3 sequence reads CASSPQGGPPNTEVFF.

This clone came up many times. Gene names are the mouse ones. The read halts 4 residues ahead of the CDR3 end, with the missing end drawn from the germline J gene. This chain uses TRBV5 with TRBJ2-1; unclear D gene. This CDR3 has 13 amino acids. The germline gives CDR1 LGHNA, CDR2 YNLKQL (reference sequence). With 0 bases removed from V and 3 bases from J, the gap between germline ends came to 3 bases. Incomplete CDR3 DNA: TGTGCCAGCAGCCAAGACATCTATGCT. This gives the protein CASSQDIYA. From start to end, the CDR3 is CASSQDIYAEQFF.

This clone was counted many times. Genes and germline are mouse. The read finishes 4 residues shy of the CDR3 end, and the germline J gene is used to complete it. The rearrangement links TRBV14 to TRBJ1-1; tentatively, D is TRBD1 (6 bases). The CDR3 totals 11 residues. The germline V gene encodes CDR1 SGHDT and CDR2 FRDEAV. The sequenced CDR3 bases are TGTGCCAGCAGGAGGGGGAGA. This sequence encodes CASRRGR. From start to end, the CDR3 is CASRRGREVFF.

This clone was seen at least ten times. Gene names refer to mouse genes. The read finishes 4 residues shy of the CDR3 end, and the germline J gene is used to complete it. The chain couples TRBV16 to TRBJ2-7; 9 bases match TRBD2. The J segment lost 0 bases and the V segment lost 4 bases, leaving 7 bases of the junction unmatched. Germline CDR1 SGHSA, CDR2 FRNQAP. CDR3 length equals 16 residues. Incomplete CDR3 DNA: TGTGCAAGCAGCTCGACTGGGGGCAGGAGCTCCTAT. Translation: CASSSTGGRSSY. In full, the CDR3 is CASSSTGGRSSYEQYF.

At least ten counts were recorded for this clone. Any gene name here is a mouse gene name. The sequence runs out 4 residues before the end of the CDR3; the remainder is reconstructed from the germline J gene. The chain combines TRBV13-2 with TRBJ1-1; D is unresolved. The germline gives CDR1 NNHNN, CDR2 SYGAGS (reference sequence). CDR3 size: 13 residues. Trimming pared 0 bases from V and 4 bases from J, leaving 7 bases between. The CDR3: CASGDDRGTEVFF. The CDR3 bases that were read are TGTGCCAGCGGTGATGACAGAGGCACA.

Ten or more counts support this clone. Gene names are mouse gene names. The CDR3 end is not reached by the read, which stops 4 residues before it; the germline J gene fills it in. The chain has TRBV1 and TRBJ2-5; D remains ambiguous. The germline gives CDR1 NSQYPW, CDR2 LRSPGD (reference sequence). The ends were cut back, 1 base at V and 0 bases at J, with 2 bases in the middle. The CDR3 consists of 13 residues. The DNA read from the CDR3 is TGCACCTGCAGTGCAGTTAACCAAGAC. It translates to CTCSAVNQD. The full CDR3 sequence reads CTCSAVNQDTQYF.